Below are 24 T cell receptor beta chains sequenced from a single sample in a study of Ad26.COV2.S vaccination and SARS-CoV-2 variants. The repertoire was sequenced with immunoSEQ multiplex PCR; TCRdb's copy has only in-frame clones and lacks some. The data contain about 410,000 clones, approximately 89% of them singletons. Regarding treatment: some 20 received Ad26.COV2.S at low or high dose, single or two shots; a few received placebo; per-sample allocation not given. On day 63 after the first injection, vaccine and placebo recipients gave samples. Source: peripheral blood, taken in a trial of Ad26.COV2.S vaccine versus placebo. These receptors were obtained from a person between 18 and 65 years old who received the Ad26.COV2.S COVID-19 vaccine or a placebo.

The CDR3, as DNA: TGTGCCTCCTCCCGCGCCGGAACAGATACGCAGTATTTT. Its translation: CASSRAGTDTQYF. The chain employs TRBV30 and TRBJ2-3; no firm D call. The germline V gene has CDR1 GTSNPN and CDR2 SVGIG (reference sequence). There are 13 residues in the CDR3. The V gene lost 7 bases and the J gene lost 3 bases, with 14 bases spanning the gap.

The chain recombines TRBV30 with TRBJ1-5, with D possibly matching TRBD1 (5 bases). The CDR3 is 18 residues long. Germline CDR1 is GTSNPN and CDR2 is SVGIG (reference sequence). The V end lost 2 bases, the J end lost 2 bases, and 22 bases lay between the germline ends. The CDR3 loop is CAWSFHGTLSRGNQPQHF. CDR3 in DNA: TGTGCCTGGAGTTTCCACGGGACTTTATCAAGGGGCAATCAGCCCCAGCATTTT. The variable domain in full, with the rest retrieved from reference TRBV30 and TRBJ1-5, is SQTIHQWPATLVQPVGSPLSLECTVEGTSNPNLYWYRQAAGRGLQLLFYSVGIGQISSEVPQNLSASRPQDRQFILSSKKLLLSDSGFYLCAWSFHGTLSRGNQPQHFGDGTRLSIL.

CDR3: CASRRADSPLHF. As DNA, the CDR3 is TGTGCCAGCAGGAGGGCGGATTCACCCCTCCACTTT. The J gene is TRBJ1-6, the V gene TRBV9; D remains ambiguous. Trimming stripped 5 bases from V and 8 bases from J, with 8 bases between. The CDR3 totals 12 residues. Germline V lookup: CDR1 SGDLS, CDR2 YYNGEE.

This rearrangement joins TRBV7-9 to TRBJ2-2, with TRBD2 matching over 12 bases. In germline, CDR1 is SEHNR, CDR2 FQNEAQ (reference sequence). This CDR3 has 16 residues. Germline trimming cut 2 bases from V and 3 bases from J; bases unmatched to any gene: 1. The CDR3 nucleotides are TGTGCCAGCAGCTTAAGACTAGCGGGAGACACCGGGGAGCTGTTTTTT. As protein: CASSLRLAGDTGELFF.

The chain recombines TRBV28 with TRBJ1-5; no clear D gene. This CDR3 contains 15 residues. CDR1 MDHEN and CDR2 SYDVKM come from the germline V gene. V dropped 4 bases and J dropped 3 bases, with 13 bases sitting between them. The CDR3 DNA reads as TGTGCCAGCAGTTCGCGGACGGGGTTCAATCAGCCCCAGCATTTT. It specifies CASSSRTGFNQPQHF.

The genes are TRBV6-5 and TRBJ2-2; D possibly corresponds to TRBD1 (6 bases). CDR1 and CDR2 (germline): MNHEY, SVGAGI. The CDR3 extends over 14 amino acids. Trimming cost V 8 bases and J 2 bases, with 12 bases left between them. CDR3 DNA: TGTGCCAGCGGAGGACAGCTAAACACCGGGGAGCTGTTTTTT. Amino acid sequence: CASGGQLNTGELFF.

This chain uses TRBV19 with TRBJ2-3, with D possibly matching TRBD2 (6 bases). V was trimmed by 4 bases and J by 1 base, leaving 9 bases between them. Germline CDR1 reads LNHDA; CDR2 reads SQIVND (reference sequence). The CDR3 has 14 residues. CDR3 region: CASSTSARTDTQYF. CDR3 nucleotides: TGTGCCAGTAGTACTAGCGCCCGCACAGATACGCAGTATTTT.

The V and J genes are TRBV6-1 and TRBJ1-2; D ambiguous. The CDR3 totals 15 residues. V was trimmed by 2 bases and J by 7 bases, leaving 17 bases between them. Germline V gives CDR1 MNHNS, CDR2 SASEGT. The CDR3 region has the DNA TGTGCCAGCAGTGAAACGAGGGATAGAGTCGGTGGCTACACCTTC. This codes for CASSETRDRVGGYTF.

The chain is built from TRBV19 and TRBJ1-5; D perhaps matches TRBD1 (5 bases). The CDR3 is 15 residues long. Germline CDR1 LNHDA, CDR2 SQIVND (reference sequence). Trimming took off 3 bases at V and 6 bases at J, with 15 bases between the two ends. CDR3 amino acids: CASSMGGGAGQPQHF. DNA for the CDR3: TGTGCCAGTAGTATGGGAGGAGGGGCTGGTCAGCCCCAGCATTTT.

This chain joins TRBV5-5 and TRBJ2-1, with TRBD1 matching over 8 bases. Looked up from germline, CDR1 is SGHKS and CDR2 is YYEKEE (reference sequence). This CDR3 has 16 amino acids. V shed 1 base, J shed 6 bases, and the junction held 9 bases outside the gene matches. For the CDR3, the DNA is TGTGCCAGCAGCTTGTTAGGACAGGGTCGAAGCAATGAGCAGTTCTTC. Its protein product is CASSLLGQGRSNEQFF.

The gene calls are TRBV7-9 and TRBJ2-5; weak D call: TRBD1 (5 bases). With 7 bases removed from V and 7 bases from J, the gap between germline ends came to 19 bases. This CDR3 comprises 14 residues. The germline V gene encodes CDR1 SEHNR and CDR2 FQNEAQ (reference sequence). The CDR3 loop is CASINQGRDGTQYF. CDR3 coding DNA: TGTGCCAGCATCAATCAGGGCAGGGATGGGACCCAGTACTTC.

J is TRBJ1-2 and V is TRBV27; tentatively, D is TRBD1 (5 bases). The CDR3 extends over 13 amino acids. Germline V gene sequence: CDR1 MNHEY, CDR2 SMNVEV (reference sequence). Trimming took off 6 bases at V and 7 bases at J, with 15 bases between the two ends. The CDR3 loop reads CASSSLGGVGYTF. In DNA form, the CDR3 reads TGTGCCAGCAGCTCCCTGGGAGGGGTTGGCTACACCTTC.

This clone has only one observation. The V gene is TRBV19, the J gene TRBJ2-5; D may be TRBD1 or TRBD2 (5 bases each). The CDR3 spans 13 residues. The germline V and J ends were trimmed by 5 bases and 4 bases, with 11 bases remaining between them. Germline assignment: CDR1 LNHDA and CDR2 SQIVND (reference sequence). CDR3 sequence reads: CASSVGGRETQYF. The CDR3, as DNA: TGTGCCAGTAGTGTTGGGGGTAGAGAGACCCAGTACTTC. Combining the CDR3 with reference TRBV19 and TRBJ2-5 gives the whole variable domain DGGITQSPKYLFRKEGQNVTLSCEQNLNHDAMYWYRQDPGQGLRLIYYSQIVNDFQKGDIAEGYSVSREKKESFPLTVTSAQKNPTAFYLCASSVGGRETQYFGPGTRLLVL.

The chain uses TRBV5-6 and TRBJ1-4; D remains ambiguous. Per germline, CDR1 SGHDT and CDR2 YYEEEE. The CDR3 contains 14 residues. V lost 1 base, J lost 7 bases, and 11 bases lay in between. The DNA for the CDR3 is TGTGCCAGCAGCTTGCCCTCCGGCGGTGAAAAACTGTTTTTT. Translating gives CASSLPSGGEKLFF.

This sequence joins TRBV27 and TRBJ2-3; D gene uncertain. Germline assignment: CDR1 MNHEY and CDR2 SMNVEV (reference sequence). The CDR3 has 14 residues. Deletions cut 7 bases from V and 2 bases from J, with 13 bases between. The CDR3 is CASNEGHLTDTQYF. The CDR3 coding sequence is TGTGCCAGCAACGAAGGGCACCTCACAGATACGCAGTATTTT.

The V and J genes are TRBV19 and TRBJ1-5; no firm D call. The CDR3 contains 14 residues. Germline V gives CDR1 LNHDA, CDR2 SQIVND (reference sequence). Trimming pared 3 bases from V and 6 bases from J, leaving 12 bases between. The CDR3, as DNA: TGTGCCAGTAGTATTGCCACTGGAGGTCAGCCCCAGCATTTT. Translating it yields CASSIATGGQPQHF.

The chain links TRBV5-1 to TRBJ2-3; 13 nucleotides match TRBD2. The CDR3 has 20 residues. CDR1 and CDR2 from the germline V gene are SGHRS and YFSETQ. The junction had 11 bases not matched to a gene; V was cut back by 0 bases and J by 1 base. Here the CDR3 reads CASSLALAGGRAKGTDTQYF. The CDR3, as DNA: TGCGCCAGCAGCTTGGCACTAGCGGGAGGGCGGGCGAAGGGCACAGATACGCAGTATTTT.

This chain connects TRBV7-9 to TRBJ2-1; TRBD2 aligns across 10 bases. The CDR3 loop spans 17 amino acids. The germline V gene encodes CDR1 SEHNR and CDR2 FQNEAQ (reference sequence). The junction had 6 bases not matched to a gene; V was cut back by 1 base and J by 3 bases. CDR3 bases: TGTGCCAGCAGCTTAGACCCTAGCGGGAGCCGCTACAATGAGCAGTTCTTC. Its protein is CASSLDPSGSRYNEQFF. Looking up the rest from reference TRBV7-9 and TRBJ2-1 gives the full variable domain: DTGVSQNPRHKITKRGQNVTFRCDPISEHNRLYWYRQTLGQGPEFLTYFQNEAQLEKSRLLSDRFSAERPKGSFSTLEIQRTEQGDSAMYLCASSLDPSGSRYNEQFFGPGTRLTVL.

The rearrangement uses TRBV19 and TRBJ2-7; TRBD2 agrees at 7 bases. Germline CDR1 is LNHDA and CDR2 is SQIVND (reference sequence). J lost 3 bases, V lost 5 bases, and 16 bases had no gene match. This CDR3 comprises 17 residues. The chain's CDR3 is CASSPLSGGPFVYEQYF. The CDR3 DNA follows: TGTGCCAGTAGTCCCCTTTCGGGAGGCCCGTTCGTCTACGAGCAGTACTTC.

The genes are TRBV5-4 and TRBJ1-5; TRBD1 matches at 9 bases. The CDR3 covers 14 residues. V lost 5 bases and J lost 7; bases outside the gene matches: 7. CDR1 is SGHNT and CDR2 is YYREEE in the germline V gene (reference sequence). DNA for the CDR3: TGTGCCAGCAGTAAACAGGGGGCCGGGCAGCCCCAGCATTTT. Translation: CASSKQGAGQPQHF.

The chain employs TRBV4-1 and TRBJ2-7, with TRBD2 matching over 7 bases. Germline V gene sequence: CDR1 MGHRA, CDR2 YSYEKL. V lost 6 bases, J lost 3 bases, and 14 bases stayed unmatched. CDR3 length: 16 residues. CDR3 sequence: CASRQTGREPGYEQYF. For the CDR3, the DNA is TGCGCCAGCAGGCAAACGGGGCGGGAGCCTGGCTACGAGCAGTACTTC.

The chain combines TRBV3-1 (or the pseudogene TRBV3-2) with TRBJ2-2; 7 bases are shared with TRBD1. The CDR3 length is 16 residues. The junction had 8 bases not matched to a gene; V was cut back by 3 bases and J by 4 bases. The germline CDR1 and CDR2 sequences are LGHDT and YNNKEL (reference sequence). The CDR3 is CASSHLDRRSTGELFF. Written as DNA, the CDR3 is TGTGCCAGCAGCCACCTGGACAGGAGAAGCACCGGGGAGCTGTTTTTT.

The rearrangement links TRBV6-6 to TRBJ2-1, with TRBD2 as a possible D gene (6 bases). This CDR3 has 16 amino acids. V lost 2 bases to trimming and J lost 0 bases, with 11 bases between them. The germline V gene encodes CDR1 MNHNY and CDR2 SVGAGI (reference sequence). The CDR3 sequence: CASSYVAGSSYNEQFF. The CDR3 region has the DNA TGTGCCAGCAGTTACGTGGCGGGGAGCTCCTACAATGAGCAGTTCTTC.

The chain recombines TRBV24-1 with TRBJ2-1; 10 nucleotides align to TRBD2. There are 17 residues in the CDR3. With V trimmed by 4 bases and J by 7 bases, 12 bases remained unmatched. Per germline, CDR1 KGHDR and CDR2 SFDVKD. CDR3 residues: CATSEPLGLASGNEQFF. CDR3 nucleotide sequence: TGTGCCACCAGTGAACCGCTGGGACTAGCGAGTGGTAATGAGCAGTTCTTC.